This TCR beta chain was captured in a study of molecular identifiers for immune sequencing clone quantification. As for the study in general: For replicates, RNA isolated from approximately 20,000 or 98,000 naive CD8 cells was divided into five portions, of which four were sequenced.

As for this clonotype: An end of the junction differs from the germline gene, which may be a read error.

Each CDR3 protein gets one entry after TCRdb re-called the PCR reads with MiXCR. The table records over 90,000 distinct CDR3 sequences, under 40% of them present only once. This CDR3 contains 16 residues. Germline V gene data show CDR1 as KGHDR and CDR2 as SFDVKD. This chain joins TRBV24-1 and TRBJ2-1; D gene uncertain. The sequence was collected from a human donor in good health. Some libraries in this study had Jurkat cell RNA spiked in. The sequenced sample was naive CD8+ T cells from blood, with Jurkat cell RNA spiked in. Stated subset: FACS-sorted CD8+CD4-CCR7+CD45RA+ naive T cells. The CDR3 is CATSDLGGDSNNEQFF. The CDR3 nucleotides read TGTGCCACCAGTGATTTGGGCGGTGACTCCAACAATGAGCAGTTCTTC.